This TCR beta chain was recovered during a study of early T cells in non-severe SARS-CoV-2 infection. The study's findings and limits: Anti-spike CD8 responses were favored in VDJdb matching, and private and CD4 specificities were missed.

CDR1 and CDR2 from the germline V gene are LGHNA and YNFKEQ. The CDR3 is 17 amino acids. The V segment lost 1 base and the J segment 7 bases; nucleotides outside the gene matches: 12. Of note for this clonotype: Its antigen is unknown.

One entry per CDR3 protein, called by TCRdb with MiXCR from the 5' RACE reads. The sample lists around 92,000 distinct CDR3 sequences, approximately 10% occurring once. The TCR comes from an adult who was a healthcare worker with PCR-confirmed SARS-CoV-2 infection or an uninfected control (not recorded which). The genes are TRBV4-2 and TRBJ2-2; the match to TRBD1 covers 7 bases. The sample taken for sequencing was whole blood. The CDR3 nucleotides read TGTGCCAGCAGCCAAGGAGGAAGTCCAGGGGGTGTCGGGGAGCTGTTTTTT. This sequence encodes CASSQGGSPGGVGELFF.